Listed below are T cell receptor beta chains from one sample, sequenced in a study of blood T cell repertoires in COVID-19. Using immunoSEQ multiplex PCR, the repertoire was profiled, and TCRdb retains in-frame clones only, with some absent. The sample lists 450,000 to 500,000 clones, about 85% occurring once. The sequenced sample consisted of PBMCs or T cells enriched from blood (not recorded which). These receptors were taken from a woman between 18 and 30 years old who had recovered from COVID-19. CDR3s include the opening cysteine and the closing phenylalanine or tryptophan. The order of the fields is D gene, clone size, V gene, J gene, CDR3 protein, CDR3 DNA. D genes are given only for firm matches. Rows may omit the clone size; those that give it use once, few, many or a size class.

d_gene: .; abundance: .; v_gene: TRBV11-2; j_gene: TRBJ2-5; CDR3aa: CASSTTSPRGETQYF; CDR3nt: TGTGCCAGCAGCACAACTAGCCCCCGGGGGGAGACCCAGTACTTC
d_gene: TRBD2; abundance: .; v_gene: TRBV5-1; j_gene: TRBJ2-7; CDR3aa: CASRTGGSSYEQYF; CDR3nt: TGCGCCAGCAGGACGGGGGGTAGCTCCTACGAGCAGTACTTC
d_gene: .; abundance: .; v_gene: TRBV7-9; j_gene: TRBJ1-3; CDR3aa: CASSLARDNFSGNTIYF; CDR3nt: TGTGCCAGCAGCTTAGCCCGGGACAACTTCTCTGGAAACACCATATATTTT
d_gene: .; abundance: .; v_gene: TRBV27; j_gene: TRBJ1-2; CDR3aa: CASSPSGQSSNYGYTF; CDR3nt: TGTGCCAGCAGTCCCTCAGGACAGTCATCTAACTATGGCTACACCTTC
d_gene: TRBD1; abundance: .; v_gene: TRBV5-1; j_gene: TRBJ1-1; CDR3aa: CASSPGQGGWKTEAFF; CDR3nt: TGCGCCAGCAGCCCTGGACAGGGCGGTTGGAAAACTGAAGCTTTCTTT
d_gene: TRBD1; abundance: .; v_gene: TRBV10-2; j_gene: TRBJ2-1; CDR3aa: CASSIWDRAYNEQFF; CDR3nt: TGCGCCAGCAGTATCTGGGACAGGGCTTACAATGAGCAGTTCTTC
d_gene: .; abundance: .; v_gene: TRBV6-6; j_gene: TRBJ1-5; CDR3aa: CASSSGPNQPQHF; CDR3nt: TGTGCCAGCAGTTCAGGGCCCAATCAGCCCCAGCATTTT
d_gene: TRBD1; abundance: .; v_gene: TRBV5-8; j_gene: TRBJ1-2; CDR3aa: CASRYYRGRYGYTF; CDR3nt: TGTGCCAGCAGATACTACAGGGGGCGGTATGGCTACACCTTC
d_gene: .; abundance: .; v_gene: TRBV15; j_gene: TRBJ1-3; CDR3aa: CASTRGLEGNTIYF; CDR3nt: TGTGCCTCTACGAGGGGACTGGAGGGAAACACCATATATTTT
d_gene: TRBD2; abundance: .; v_gene: TRBV15; j_gene: TRBJ2-1; CDR3aa: CATSRGAASGRSYNEQFF; CDR3nt: TGTGCCACCAGCAGGGGGGCGGCTAGCGGGCGCTCCTACAATGAGCAGTTCTTC
d_gene: TRBD1; abundance: .; v_gene: TRBV28; j_gene: TRBJ1-2; CDR3aa: CASGFTGVNGYTF; CDR3nt: TGTGCCAGCGGGTTCACAGGGGTCAATGGCTACACCTTC
d_gene: .; abundance: .; v_gene: TRBV5-6; j_gene: TRBJ1-2; CDR3aa: CASSTGPYGYTF; CDR3nt: TGTGCCAGCTCGACAGGCCCCTATGGCTACACCTTC
d_gene: TRBD2; abundance: .; v_gene: TRBV28; j_gene: TRBJ2-3; CDR3aa: CASSFGGGADTQYF; CDR3nt: TGTGCCAGCAGTTTTGGCGGGGGGGCAGATACGCAGTATTTT
d_gene: .; abundance: .; v_gene: TRBV5-4; j_gene: TRBJ2-3; CDR3aa: CASSPTGQSTDTQYF; CDR3nt: TGTGCCAGCAGCCCCACGGGACAAAGCACAGATACGCAGTATTTT
d_gene: .; abundance: .; v_gene: TRBV5-4; j_gene: TRBJ1-1; CDR3aa: CASSLGGPRGRANTEAFF; CDR3nt: TGTGCCAGCAGCTTGGGTGGCCCTAGGGGCAGGGCAAACACTGAAGCTTTCTTT
d_gene: TRBD1; abundance: .; v_gene: TRBV28; j_gene: TRBJ1-1; CDR3aa: CASSLYFTGGAFF; CDR3nt: TGTGCCAGCAGTTTATACTTTACAGGGGGGGCTTTCTTT
d_gene: TRBD1; abundance: .; v_gene: TRBV19; j_gene: TRBJ1-2; CDR3aa: CASSSRQGAYGYTF; CDR3nt: TGTGCCAGTAGTAGCCGACAGGGGGCGTATGGCTACACCTTC
d_gene: .; abundance: .; v_gene: TRBV30; j_gene: TRBJ2-1; CDR3aa: CAWSVVQNNEQFF; CDR3nt: TGTGCCTGGAGTGTCGTACAGAACAATGAGCAGTTCTTC
d_gene: TRBD2; abundance: .; v_gene: TRBV2; j_gene: TRBJ2-1; CDR3aa: CANWPEPGLTHNEQFF; CDR3nt: TGTGCCAACTGGCCAGAGCCGGGACTAACTCACAATGAGCAGTTCTTC
d_gene: TRBD1; abundance: .; v_gene: TRBV12-5; j_gene: TRBJ2-2; CDR3aa: CASASDRDTGELFF; CDR3nt: TGTGCTAGTGCCTCGGACAGGGACACCGGGGAGCTGTTTTTT
d_gene: TRBD1; abundance: once; v_gene: TRBV6-5; j_gene: TRBJ2-7; CDR3aa: CASSYSTGGYEQYF; CDR3nt: TGTGCCAGCAGTTACTCGACAGGGGGCTACGAGCAGTACTTC
d_gene: .; abundance: .; v_gene: TRBV2; j_gene: TRBJ1-5; CDR3aa: CASSGVSSNQPQHF; CDR3nt: TGTGCCAGCAGTGGTGTCAGTAGCAATCAGCCCCAGCATTTT
d_gene: TRBD1; abundance: .; v_gene: TRBV6-5; j_gene: TRBJ2-3; CDR3aa: CASTQDRGSDTQYF; CDR3nt: TGTGCCAGCACCCAAGACAGGGGGTCAGATACGCAGTATTTT
d_gene: .; abundance: .; v_gene: TRBV2; j_gene: TRBJ1-2; CDR3aa: CASSVDRSYGYTF; CDR3nt: TGTGCCAGCAGTGTCGACAGGAGCTATGGCTACACCTTC
d_gene: TRBD2; abundance: .; v_gene: TRBV24-1; j_gene: TRBJ2-1; CDR3aa: CATSDGLAGNNEQFF; CDR3nt: TGTGCCACCAGTGACGGACTAGCGGGAAACAATGAGCAGTTCTTC
d_gene: .; abundance: .; v_gene: TRBV5-4; j_gene: TRBJ2-5; CDR3aa: CASSLKLAHQETQYF; CDR3nt: TGTGCCAGCAGCTTAAAATTAGCTCACCAAGAGACCCAGTACTTC
d_gene: .; abundance: .; v_gene: TRBV3-1/TRBV3-2; j_gene: TRBJ2-5; CDR3aa: CASSQGPGGTQYF; CDR3nt: TGTGCCAGCAGCCAAGGCCCGGGTGGGACCCAGTACTTC
d_gene: TRBD1; abundance: few; v_gene: TRBV19; j_gene: TRBJ2-7; CDR3aa: CASGTGDDEQYF; CDR3nt: TGTGCCAGCGGGACAGGGGATGACGAGCAGTACTTC
d_gene: .; abundance: .; v_gene: TRBV2; j_gene: TRBJ2-5; CDR3aa: CASSGRDSETQYF; CDR3nt: TGTGCCAGCAGTGGACGGGACTCAGAGACCCAGTACTTC
d_gene: .; abundance: .; v_gene: TRBV30; j_gene: TRBJ1-6; CDR3aa: CAWSKGVNNSPLHF; CDR3nt: TGTGCCTGGAGTAAAGGGGTGAATAATTCACCCCTCCACTTT
d_gene: TRBD1; abundance: .; v_gene: TRBV3-1/TRBV3-2; j_gene: TRBJ1-4; CDR3aa: CASNPGTGGEKLFF; CDR3nt: TGTGCCAGCAACCCCGGGACAGGGGGCGAAAAACTGTTTTTT
d_gene: .; abundance: .; v_gene: TRBV19; j_gene: TRBJ1-1; CDR3aa: CASSSQGASEAFF; CDR3nt: TGTGCCAGTAGCTCACAGGGAGCTTCTGAAGCTTTCTTT
d_gene: TRBD1; abundance: .; v_gene: TRBV10-3; j_gene: TRBJ1-2; CDR3aa: CAIGPGQGAGGDGYTF; CDR3nt: TGTGCCATCGGTCCCGGACAGGGGGCAGGGGGGGATGGCTACACCTTC
d_gene: .; abundance: once; v_gene: TRBV10-2; j_gene: TRBJ2-1; CDR3aa: CASGKIGEVSYNEQFF; CDR3nt: TGCGCCAGCGGGAAGATAGGGGAGGTATCCTACAATGAGCAGTTCTTC
d_gene: .; abundance: .; v_gene: TRBV28; j_gene: TRBJ2-7; CDR3aa: CASSSPLGAMYEQYF; CDR3nt: TGTGCCAGCAGCTCCCCCTTGGGGGCGATGTACGAGCAGTACTTC
d_gene: .; abundance: .; v_gene: TRBV23-1; j_gene: TRBJ1-6; CDR3aa: CASSRDFYNSPLHF; CDR3nt: TGCGCCAGCAGCCGGGACTTTTATAATTCACCCCTCCACTTT
d_gene: .; abundance: .; v_gene: TRBV5-1; j_gene: TRBJ2-3; CDR3aa: CASSLGAGMADTQYF; CDR3nt: TGCGCCAGCAGCTTGGGGGCAGGGATGGCAGATACGCAGTATTTT
d_gene: .; abundance: .; v_gene: TRBV30; j_gene: TRBJ1-2; CDR3aa: CAWINRSRGYTF; CDR3nt: TGTGCCTGGATTAATCGATCCAGGGGATACACCTTC
d_gene: .; abundance: few; v_gene: TRBV30; j_gene: TRBJ1-5; CDR3aa: CAWSESRYRATDQPQHF; CDR3nt: TGTGCCTGGAGTGAGAGCCGATACAGGGCAACCGATCAGCCCCAGCATTTT